This T cell receptor (beta chain) was recorded in a study of shared clonotypes between healthy human individuals. Trimming removed 4 bases from V and 6 bases from J; junction bases left unmatched: 14. CDR1 and CDR2 (germline): SNHLY, FYNNEI. The CDR3 has 18 amino acids. Here immunoSEQ multiplex PCR was the method, and the copy in TCRdb shows in-frame clones only, minus some. The sample shows approximately 980,000 clones, more than 75% of them seen only once. The source of this sequence is a man younger than 35 in good health. The chain has TRBV2 and TRBJ2-3; TRBD2 aligns across 12 bases. Sample: memory CD4+ T cells sorted from blood. Subset defined: CD45RA-negative fraction. The CDR3 DNA is TGTGCCAGCAGTGCAGAACGATCCGGGACTAGCGGGTGGGATACGCAGTATTTT. Translating gives CASSAERSGTSGWDTQYF.